A single TCR beta chain is shown here with its context. Generated by immunoSEQ multiplex PCR, the TCRdb table keeps only in-frame clones and is missing some. The data show about 210,000 clones, with about four fifths seen just once and less than 7% held by the top ten. The sample is drawn from a study of blood T cell repertoires in COVID-19. Germline-derived CDR1 and CDR2 are GTSNPN and SVGIG (reference sequence). Trimming cost V 2 bases and J 5 bases; bases outside gene matches: 0. The CDR3 extends over 11 amino acids. The sequence was obtained from a man in his sixties with acute or convalescent COVID-19. The chain carries TRBV30 and TRBJ2-7, with 7 bases lining up with TRBD1. Sequencing was performed on peripheral blood. CDR3 sequence reads: CAWSTGDEQYF. The CDR3 nucleotides read TGTGCCTGGAGTACAGGGGACGAGCAGTACTTC.